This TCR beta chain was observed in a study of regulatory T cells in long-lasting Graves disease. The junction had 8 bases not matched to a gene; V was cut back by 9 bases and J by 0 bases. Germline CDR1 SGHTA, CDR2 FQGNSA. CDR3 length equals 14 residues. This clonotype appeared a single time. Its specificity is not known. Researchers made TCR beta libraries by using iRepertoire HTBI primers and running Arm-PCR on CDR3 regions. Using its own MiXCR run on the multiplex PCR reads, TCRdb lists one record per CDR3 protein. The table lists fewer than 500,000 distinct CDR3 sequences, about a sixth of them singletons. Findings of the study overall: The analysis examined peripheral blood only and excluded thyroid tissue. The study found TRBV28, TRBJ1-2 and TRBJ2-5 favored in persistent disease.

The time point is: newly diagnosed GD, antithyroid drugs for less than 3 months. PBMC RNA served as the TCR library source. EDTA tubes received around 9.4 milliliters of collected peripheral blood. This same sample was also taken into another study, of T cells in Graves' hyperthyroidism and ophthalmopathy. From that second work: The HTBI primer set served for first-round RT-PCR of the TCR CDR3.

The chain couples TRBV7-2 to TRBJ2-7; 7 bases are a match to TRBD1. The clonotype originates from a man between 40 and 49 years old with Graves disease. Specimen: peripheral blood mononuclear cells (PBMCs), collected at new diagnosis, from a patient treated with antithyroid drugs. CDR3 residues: CARGTAKSSYEQYF. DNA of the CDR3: TGTGCCAGGGGGACAGCCAAGAGCTCCTACGAGCAGTACTTC.